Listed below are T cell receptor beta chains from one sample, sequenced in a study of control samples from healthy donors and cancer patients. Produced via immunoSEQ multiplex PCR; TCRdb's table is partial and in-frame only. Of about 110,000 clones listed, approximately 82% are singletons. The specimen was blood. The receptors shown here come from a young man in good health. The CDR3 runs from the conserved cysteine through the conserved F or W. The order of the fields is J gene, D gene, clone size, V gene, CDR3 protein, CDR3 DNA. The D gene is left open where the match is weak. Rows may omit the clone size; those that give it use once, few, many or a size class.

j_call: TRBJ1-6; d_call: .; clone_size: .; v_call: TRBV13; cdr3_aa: CASSPGTANSPLHF; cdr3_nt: TGTGCCAGCAGCCCCGGGACGGCTAATTCACCCCTCCACTTT
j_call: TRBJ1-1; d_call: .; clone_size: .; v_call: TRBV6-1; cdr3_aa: CASSPQIEAFF; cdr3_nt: TGTGCCAGCAGCCCACAGATTGAAGCTTTCTTT
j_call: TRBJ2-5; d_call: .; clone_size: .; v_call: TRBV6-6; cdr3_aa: CASRPTAPQETQYF; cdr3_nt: TGTGCCAGCAGACCGACAGCGCCCCAAGAGACCCAGTACTTC
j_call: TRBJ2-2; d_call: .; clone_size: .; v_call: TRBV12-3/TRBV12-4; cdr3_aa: CASSLAVELFF; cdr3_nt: TGTGCCAGCAGTTTAGCAGTGGAGCTGTTTTTT
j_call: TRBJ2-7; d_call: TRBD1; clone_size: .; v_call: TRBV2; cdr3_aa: CASTRDRSYEQYF; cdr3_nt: TGTGCCAGCACAAGGGACAGATCCTACGAGCAGTACTTC
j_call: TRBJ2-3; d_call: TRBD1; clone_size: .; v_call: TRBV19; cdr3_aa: CASRGTGKDTQYF; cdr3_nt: TGTGCCAGTAGGGGGACAGGGAAGGATACGCAGTATTTT
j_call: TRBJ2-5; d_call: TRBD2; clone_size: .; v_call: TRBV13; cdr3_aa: CASSPSAGQETQYF; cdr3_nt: TGTGCCAGCAGCCCCTCAGCGGGGCAAGAGACCCAGTACTTC
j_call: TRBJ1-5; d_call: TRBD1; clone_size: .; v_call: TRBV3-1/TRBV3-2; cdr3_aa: CASSQGQGGNQPQHF; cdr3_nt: TGTGCCAGCAGCCAAGGACAGGGAGGAAATCAGCCCCAGCATTTT
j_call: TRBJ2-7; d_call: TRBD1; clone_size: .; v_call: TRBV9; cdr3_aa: CASSVRQGIAYEQYF; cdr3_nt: TGTGCCAGCAGCGTCCGACAGGGTATCGCCTACGAGCAGTACTTC
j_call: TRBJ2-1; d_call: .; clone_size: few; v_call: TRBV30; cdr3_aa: CAWGRPTYNEQFF; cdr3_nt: TGTGCCTGGGGGAGACCGACATACAATGAGCAGTTCTTC
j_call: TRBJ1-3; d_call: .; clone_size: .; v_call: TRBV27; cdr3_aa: CASRPSQSSGNTIYF; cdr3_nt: TGTGCCAGCAGACCGTCGCAGAGCTCTGGAAACACCATATATTTT
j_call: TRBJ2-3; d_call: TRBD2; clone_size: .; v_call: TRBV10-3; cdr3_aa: CAVYSGRMTDTQYF; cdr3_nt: TGTGCCGTCTATAGCGGGCGAATGACAGATACGCAGTATTTT
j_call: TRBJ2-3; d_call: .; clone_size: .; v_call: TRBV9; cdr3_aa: CASSVGPFTDTQYF; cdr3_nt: TGTGCCAGCAGCGTAGGACCATTCACAGATACGCAGTATTTT
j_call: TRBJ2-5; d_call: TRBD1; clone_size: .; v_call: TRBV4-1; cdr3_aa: CASSLRQGQETQYF; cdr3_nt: TGCGCCAGCAGCCTCAGACAGGGGCAAGAGACCCAGTACTTC
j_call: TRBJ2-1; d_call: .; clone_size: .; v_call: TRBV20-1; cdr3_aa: CSARPEIEQFF; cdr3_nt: TGCAGTGCGCGACCGGAAATAGAGCAGTTCTTC
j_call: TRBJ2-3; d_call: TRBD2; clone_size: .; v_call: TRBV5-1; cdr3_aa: CASSTRLAGAGTQYF; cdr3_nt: TGCGCCAGCAGCACCAGACTAGCGGGGGCAGGTACGCAGTATTTT
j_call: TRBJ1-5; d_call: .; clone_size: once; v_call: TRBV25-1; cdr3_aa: CASSEQGFDKHF; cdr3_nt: TGTGCCAGCAGTGAACAGGGGTTCGATAAGCATTTT
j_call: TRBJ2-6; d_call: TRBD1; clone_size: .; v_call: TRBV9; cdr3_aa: CASRQGATGANVLTF; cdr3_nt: TGTGCCAGCCGACAGGGGGCGACCGGGGCCAACGTCCTGACTTTC
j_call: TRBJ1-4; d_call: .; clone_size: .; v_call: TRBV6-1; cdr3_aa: CASSEAIRGGEKLFF; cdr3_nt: TGTGCCAGCAGTGAAGCGATCAGGGGAGGTGAAAAACTGTTTTTT
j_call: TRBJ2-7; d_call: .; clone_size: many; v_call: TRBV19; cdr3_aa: CASRYDGRGEQYF; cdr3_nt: TGTGCCAGTAGATACGACGGCCGGGGGGAGCAGTACTTC
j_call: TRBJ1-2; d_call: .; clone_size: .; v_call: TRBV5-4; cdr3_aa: CASSFRGEPIGYGYTF; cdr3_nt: TGTGCCAGCAGCTTTCGCGGGGAACCCATCGGCTATGGCTACACCTTC
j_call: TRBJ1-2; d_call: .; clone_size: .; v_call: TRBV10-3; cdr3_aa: CAISESQRAFHLWGYTF; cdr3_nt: TGTGCCATCAGTGAGTCCCAGCGCGCCTTTCATCTCTGGGGCTACACCTTC
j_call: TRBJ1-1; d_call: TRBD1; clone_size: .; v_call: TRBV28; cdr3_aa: CASSFIGRGEAFF; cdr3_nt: TGTGCCAGCAGTTTTATTGGCAGGGGGGAAGCTTTCTTT
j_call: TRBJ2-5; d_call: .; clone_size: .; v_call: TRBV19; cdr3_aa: CASSIGLPQETQYF; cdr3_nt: TGTGCCAGTAGTATAGGTTTACCGCAAGAGACCCAGTACTTC
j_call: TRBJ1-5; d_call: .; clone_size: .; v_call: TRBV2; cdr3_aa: CASNRDRNQPQHF; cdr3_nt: TGTGCCAGCAACCGGGACCGCAATCAGCCCCAGCATTTT
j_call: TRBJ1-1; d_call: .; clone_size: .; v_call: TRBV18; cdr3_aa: CASSPRGGESTEAFF; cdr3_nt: TGTGCCAGCTCACCGAGGGGAGGGGAGTCGACTGAAGCTTTCTTT
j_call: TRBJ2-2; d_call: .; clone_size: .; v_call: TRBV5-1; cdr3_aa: CASSTEPGELFF; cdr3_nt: TGCGCCAGCAGCACGGAACCCGGGGAGCTGTTTTTT
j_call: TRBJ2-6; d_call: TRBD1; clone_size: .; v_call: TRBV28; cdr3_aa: CASSAQGTGPGANVLTF; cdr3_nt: TGTGCCAGCAGTGCACAGGGGACGGGGCCTGGGGCCAACGTCCTGACTTTC
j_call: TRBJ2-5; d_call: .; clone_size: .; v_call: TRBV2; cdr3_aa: CASSVGFQETQYF; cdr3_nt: TGTGCCAGCAGTGTGGGGTTCCAAGAGACCCAGTACTTC
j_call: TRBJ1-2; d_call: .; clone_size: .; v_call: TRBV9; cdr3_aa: CASSVEGNYGYTF; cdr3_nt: TGTGCCAGCAGCGTAGAGGGTAACTATGGCTACACCTTC
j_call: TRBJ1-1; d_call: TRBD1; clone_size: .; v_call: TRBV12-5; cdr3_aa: CASGTGQGDTEAFF; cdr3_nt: TGTGCTAGTGGTACTGGACAGGGTGACACTGAAGCTTTCTTT
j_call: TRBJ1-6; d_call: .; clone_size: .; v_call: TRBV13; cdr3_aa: CASRPWREVNSPLHF; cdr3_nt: TGTGCCAGCAGGCCCTGGCGGGAGGTGAATTCACCCCTCCACTTT
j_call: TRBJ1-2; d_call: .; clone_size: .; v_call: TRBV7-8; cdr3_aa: CASSLVGGRGYGYTF; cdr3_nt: TGTGCCAGCAGCTTAGTGGGGGGCCGGGGATATGGCTACACCTTC
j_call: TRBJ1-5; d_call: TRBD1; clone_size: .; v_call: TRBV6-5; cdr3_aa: CASNRQGRGQPQHF; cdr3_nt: TGTGCCAGCAACCGACAGGGGAGGGGTCAGCCCCAGCATTTT
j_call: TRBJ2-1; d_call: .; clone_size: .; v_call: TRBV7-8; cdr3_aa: CASSLVGWGNNEQFF; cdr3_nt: TGTGCCAGCAGCTTAGTCGGCTGGGGGAACAATGAGCAGTTCTTC
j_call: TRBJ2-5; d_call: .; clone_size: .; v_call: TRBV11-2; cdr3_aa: CASSLDKFTGPRETQYF; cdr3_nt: TGTGCCAGCAGCTTAGATAAGTTTACGGGGCCGAGAGAGACCCAGTACTTC
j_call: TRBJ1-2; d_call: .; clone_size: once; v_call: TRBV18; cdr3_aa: CASGTSRQVNYGYTF; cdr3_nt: TGTGCCAGCGGAACCTCACGACAGGTTAACTATGGCTACACCTTC
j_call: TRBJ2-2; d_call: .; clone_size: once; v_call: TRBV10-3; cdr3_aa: CAITAAGTGELFF; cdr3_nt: TGTGCCATCACGGCGGCGGGCACCGGGGAGCTGTTTTTT
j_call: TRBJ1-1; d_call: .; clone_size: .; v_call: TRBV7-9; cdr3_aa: CASSLIRMNTEAFF; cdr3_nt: TGTGCCAGCAGCTTAATCAGAATGAACACTGAAGCTTTCTTT
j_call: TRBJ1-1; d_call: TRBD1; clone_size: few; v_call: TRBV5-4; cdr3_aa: CASSRPGGPNTEAFF; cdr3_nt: TGTGCCAGCAGCCGGCCAGGGGGCCCCAACACTGAAGCTTTCTTT
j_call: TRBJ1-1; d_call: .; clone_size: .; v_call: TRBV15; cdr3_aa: CATSSGEVSPLGAFF; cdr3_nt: TGTGCCACCAGCAGTGGGGAGGTGTCCCCCCTTGGAGCTTTCTTT
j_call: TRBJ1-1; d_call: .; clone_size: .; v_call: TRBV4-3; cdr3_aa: CASSQDQTGEAFF; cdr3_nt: TGCGCCAGCAGCCAGGATCAGACGGGTGAAGCTTTCTTT
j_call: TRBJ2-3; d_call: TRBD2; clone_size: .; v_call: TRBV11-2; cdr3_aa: CASSFLTSGGNTQYF; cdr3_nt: TGTGCCAGCAGCTTCCTTACTAGCGGGGGGAATACGCAGTATTTT